This TCR beta chain appears in the sequencing data of a study of technical replicates of blood from a few donors. The germline gives CDR1 MNHEY, CDR2 SVGAGI. The trim removed 6 bases at V and 2 bases at J, leaving 6 bases unmatched. This CDR3 comprises 14 residues. Only in-frame clones appear in the TCRdb table, and some are missing; sequencing was by immunoSEQ multiplex PCR. This repertoire shows over 85,000 clones, roughly 95% found once; its top ten account for less than 0.45%. The sequenced material came from T cells isolated from PBMCs. The sequence derives from a human donor in good health. The chain is built from TRBV6-5 and TRBJ2-7, with 8 positions matching TRBD2. This CDR3 reads CASSPERGTYEQYF. CDR3 sequence (DNA): TGTGCCAGCAGCCCCGAGCGGGGGACCTACGAGCAGTACTTC.